The clone carrying this T cell receptor beta chain was seen many times. Antigen unknown. TCRdb reanalysed the 5' RACE reads using MiXCR and keeps one entry per CDR3 protein. Seen here are roughly 88,000 distinct CDR3 sequences, around 3.5% observed once, and the top ten hold around 2.7%. Germline CDR1 DFQATT, CDR2 SNEGSKA (reference sequence). The length of the CDR3 is 16 residues. Between the trimmed V and J ends, which lost 2 bases and 0 bases, there was a span of 14 bases. The data belong to a study of neurological immune-mediated disorders. Notes on the study in general: HTLV-1-associated myelopathy showed the most TCR clonal expansion; multiple sclerosis the least, below healthy controls. Private repertoires in all groups were suggested, as expanded clones shared no CDR3 amino acid sequences across subjects. The multiple sclerosis repertoire cluster was not associated with any clinical or MRI feature.

2 million unsorted PBMCs were stored in RNAlater at -80 °C before RNA extraction. The source material was PBMCs. This sequence was found in a woman between 50 and 59 years old with multiple sclerosis. The chain uses TRBV20-1 and TRBJ1-5; a weak D match, TRBD1 (5 bases). The CDR3, as DNA: TGCAGTGCTAGATTGTCCGGGGCCAATAGCAATCAGCCCCAGCATTTT. It specifies CSARLSGANSNQPQHF.